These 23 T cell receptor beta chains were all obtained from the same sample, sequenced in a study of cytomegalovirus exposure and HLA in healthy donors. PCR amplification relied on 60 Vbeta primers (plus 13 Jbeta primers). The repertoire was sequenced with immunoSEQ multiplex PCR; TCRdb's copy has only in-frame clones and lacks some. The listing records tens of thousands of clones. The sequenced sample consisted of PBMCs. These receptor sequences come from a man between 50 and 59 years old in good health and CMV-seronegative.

CDR3 amino acids: CASSFGQDEETQYF. CDR3 nucleotide sequence: TGCGCCAGCAGCTTCGGACAGGACGAAGAGACCCAGTACTTC. This sequence joins TRBV5-1 and TRBJ2-5, with 7 nucleotides matching TRBD1. Germline assignment: CDR1 SGHRS and CDR2 YFSETQ. This CDR3 has 14 amino acids. The V gene end was trimmed by 2 bases and the J gene end by 3 bases; junction bases not matched to a gene: 4.

This CDR3 is CASSRGSQPQHF. In DNA, the CDR3 is TGTGCCAGCAGCCGAGGGAGTCAGCCCCAGCATTTT. The rearrangement links TRBV14 to TRBJ1-5; D unclear. The CDR3 runs to 12 residues. With 4 bases removed from V and 6 bases from J, the gap between germline ends came to 7 bases. Germline CDR1 SGHDN, CDR2 FVKESK.

CDR3 sequence reads: CAISLPGQGAGEAFF. CDR3 DNA: TGTGCCATCAGTCTGCCGGGACAGGGGGCGGGTGAAGCTTTCTTT. The chain is built from TRBV10-3 and TRBJ1-1, with TRBD1 matching 12 bases. CDR3 length equals 15 residues. Germline-derived CDR1 and CDR2 are ENHRY and SYGVKD. The junction had 8 bases not matched to a gene; V was cut back by 5 bases and J by 7 bases.

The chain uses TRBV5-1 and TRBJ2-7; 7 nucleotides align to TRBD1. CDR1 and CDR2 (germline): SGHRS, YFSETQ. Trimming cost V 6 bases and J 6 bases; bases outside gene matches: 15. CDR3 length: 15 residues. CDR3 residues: CASTPRDSSIGEQYF. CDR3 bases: TGCGCCAGCACGCCCCGGGACAGCAGTATCGGCGAGCAGTACTTC.

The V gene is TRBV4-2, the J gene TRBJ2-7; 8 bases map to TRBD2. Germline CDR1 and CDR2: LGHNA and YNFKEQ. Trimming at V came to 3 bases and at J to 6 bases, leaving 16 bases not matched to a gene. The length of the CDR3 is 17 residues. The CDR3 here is CASSQLVREGVASEQYF. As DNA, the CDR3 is TGTGCCAGCAGCCAGCTAGTTCGGGAGGGTGTCGCCTCCGAGCAGTACTTC.

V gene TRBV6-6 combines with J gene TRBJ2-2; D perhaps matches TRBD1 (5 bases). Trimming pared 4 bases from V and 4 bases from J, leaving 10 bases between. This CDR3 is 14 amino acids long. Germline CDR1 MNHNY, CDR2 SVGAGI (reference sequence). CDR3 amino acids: CASSLGQGTGELFF. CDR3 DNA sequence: TGTGCCAGCAGTTTAGGGCAGGGCACCGGGGAGCTGTTTTTT.

The DNA of the CDR3 is TGTGCCAGCAGTTTAGGGTACCTGACAGGGCGCGGTGGCTACACCTTC. As protein: CASSLGYLTGRGGYTF. The gene calls are TRBV28 and TRBJ1-2; 7 nucleotides agree with TRBD1. The trim removed 2 bases at V and 7 bases at J, leaving 13 bases unmatched. CDR1 MDHEN and CDR2 SYDVKM come from the germline V gene. This CDR3 spans 16 amino acids.

CDR3 sequence reads: CASRGTGWGTEAFF. CDR3 in DNA: TGTGCCAGCAGGGGAACAGGGTGGGGCACTGAAGCTTTCTTT. The chain links TRBV2 to TRBJ1-1, with D possibly being TRBD1 (6 bases). Germline V gene lookup returns CDR1 SNHLY and CDR2 FYNNEI. The CDR3 has 14 residues. The germline V and J ends were trimmed by 6 bases and 4 bases, with 15 bases remaining between them.

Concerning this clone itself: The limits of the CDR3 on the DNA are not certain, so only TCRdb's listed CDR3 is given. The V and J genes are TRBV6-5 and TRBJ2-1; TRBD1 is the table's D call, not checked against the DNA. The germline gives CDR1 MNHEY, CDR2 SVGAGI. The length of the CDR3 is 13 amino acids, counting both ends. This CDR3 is CASSYWGQGALIF.

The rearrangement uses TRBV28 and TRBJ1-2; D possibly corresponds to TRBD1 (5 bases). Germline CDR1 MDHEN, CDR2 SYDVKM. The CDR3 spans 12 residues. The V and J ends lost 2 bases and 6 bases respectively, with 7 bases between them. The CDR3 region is CASSLIRDGYTF. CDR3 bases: TGTGCCAGCAGTTTAATCAGGGATGGCTACACCTTC.

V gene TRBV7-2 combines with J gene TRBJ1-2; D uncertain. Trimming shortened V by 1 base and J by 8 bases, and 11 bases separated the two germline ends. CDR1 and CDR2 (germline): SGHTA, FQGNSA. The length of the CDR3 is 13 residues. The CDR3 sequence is CASSLDLVRGYTF. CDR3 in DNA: TGTGCCAGCAGCTTAGACCTCGTGAGGGGCTACACCTTC.

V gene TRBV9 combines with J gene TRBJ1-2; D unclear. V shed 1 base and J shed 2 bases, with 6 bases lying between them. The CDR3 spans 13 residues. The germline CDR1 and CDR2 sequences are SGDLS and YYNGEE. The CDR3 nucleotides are TGTGCCAGCAGCGTAATCATGAACTATGGCTACACCTTC. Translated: CASSVIMNYGYTF.

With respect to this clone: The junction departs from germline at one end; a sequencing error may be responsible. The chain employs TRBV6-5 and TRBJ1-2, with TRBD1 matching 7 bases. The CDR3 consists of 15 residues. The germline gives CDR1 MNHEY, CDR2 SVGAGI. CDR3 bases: TGTGCCAGCAGTTACTCCGGACAGGTTAACTATGGCTACAACTTC. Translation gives CASSYSGQVNYGYNF.

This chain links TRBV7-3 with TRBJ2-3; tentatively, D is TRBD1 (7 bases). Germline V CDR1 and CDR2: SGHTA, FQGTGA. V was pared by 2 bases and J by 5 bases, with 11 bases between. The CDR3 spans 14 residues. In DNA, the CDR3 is TGTGCCAGCAGCTTAGCGGGACAGAGAGATACGCAGTATTTT. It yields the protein CASSLAGQRDTQYF.

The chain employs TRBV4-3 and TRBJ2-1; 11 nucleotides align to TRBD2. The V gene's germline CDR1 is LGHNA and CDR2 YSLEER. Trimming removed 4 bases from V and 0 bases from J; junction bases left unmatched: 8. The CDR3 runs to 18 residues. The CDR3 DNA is TGCGCCAGCAGCCTCCGGACTAGCGGGTTTAGCTCCTACAATGAGCAGTTCTTC. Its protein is CASSLRTSGFSSYNEQFF.

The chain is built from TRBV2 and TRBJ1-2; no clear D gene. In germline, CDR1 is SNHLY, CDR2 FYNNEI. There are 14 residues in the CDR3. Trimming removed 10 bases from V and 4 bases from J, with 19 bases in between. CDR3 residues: CANPGRSDAYGYTF. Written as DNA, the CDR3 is TGTGCCAACCCGGGGAGGTCCGATGCCTATGGCTACACCTTC.

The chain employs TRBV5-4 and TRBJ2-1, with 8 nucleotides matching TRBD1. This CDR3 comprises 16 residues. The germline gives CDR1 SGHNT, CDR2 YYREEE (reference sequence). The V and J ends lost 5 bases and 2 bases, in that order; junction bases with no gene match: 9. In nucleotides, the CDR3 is TGTGCCAGCAGACACCGGACAGGGAAGGCCTACAATGAGCAGTTCTTC. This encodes CASRHRTGKAYNEQFF.

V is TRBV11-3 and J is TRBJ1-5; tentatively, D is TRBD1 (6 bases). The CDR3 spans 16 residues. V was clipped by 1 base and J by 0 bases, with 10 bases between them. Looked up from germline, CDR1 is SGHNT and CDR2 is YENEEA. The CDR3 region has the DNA TGTGCCAGCAGCTTAGGGACAGATTATAGCAATCAGCCCCAGCATTTT. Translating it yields CASSLGTDYSNQPQHF.

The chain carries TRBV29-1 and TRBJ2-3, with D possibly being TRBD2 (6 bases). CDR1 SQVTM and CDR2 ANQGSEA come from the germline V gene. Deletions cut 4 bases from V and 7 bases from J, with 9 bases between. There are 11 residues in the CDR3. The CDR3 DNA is TGCAGCGTTGGCGGGGAACATACGCAGTATTTT. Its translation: CSVGGEHTQYF.

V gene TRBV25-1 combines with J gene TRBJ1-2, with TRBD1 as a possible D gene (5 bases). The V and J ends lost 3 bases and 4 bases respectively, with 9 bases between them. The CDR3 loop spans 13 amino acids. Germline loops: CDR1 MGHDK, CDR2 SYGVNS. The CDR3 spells CASSDGGSYGYTF. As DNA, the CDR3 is TGTGCCAGCAGTGATGGGGGGAGCTATGGCTACACCTTC.

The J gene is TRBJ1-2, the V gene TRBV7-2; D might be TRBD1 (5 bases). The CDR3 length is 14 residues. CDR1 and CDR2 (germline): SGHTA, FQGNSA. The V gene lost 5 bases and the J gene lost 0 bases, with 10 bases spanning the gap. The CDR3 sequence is CASSPDRSNYGYTF. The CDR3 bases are TGTGCCAGCAGCCCCGACAGATCTAACTATGGCTACACCTTC.

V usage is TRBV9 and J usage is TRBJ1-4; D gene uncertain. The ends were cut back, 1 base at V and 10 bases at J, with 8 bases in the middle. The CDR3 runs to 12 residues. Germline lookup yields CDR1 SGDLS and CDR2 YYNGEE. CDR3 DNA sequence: TGTGCCAGCAGCGTATCAGGAGGAAAACTGTTTTTT. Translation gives CASSVSGGKLFF.

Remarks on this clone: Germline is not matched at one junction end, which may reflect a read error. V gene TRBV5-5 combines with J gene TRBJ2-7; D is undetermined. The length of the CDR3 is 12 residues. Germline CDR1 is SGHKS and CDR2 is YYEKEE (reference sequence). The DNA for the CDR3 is TGTGCCAGCAGCTTGGACGTGTACGGGCAGTACTTC. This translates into CASSLDVYGQYF.